This entry lists 28 T cell receptor beta chains sequenced from one sample in a study of blood T cell repertoires in COVID-19. TCRdb keeps only in-frame clones here, not all; method: immunoSEQ multiplex PCR. The data contain about 270,000 clones, 80% to 90% of them seen just once; the ten biggest clones take up 2% to 2.5%. Sequencing was performed on PBMCs or T cells enriched from blood (not recorded which). Receptors originate from a young woman who had recovered from COVID-19.

V gene TRBV7-6 combines with J gene TRBJ1-1, with 7 bases matching TRBD1. The CDR3 totals 16 residues. Trimming at V came to 3 bases and at J to 5 bases, leaving 12 bases not matched to a gene. CDR1 and CDR2 (germline): SGHVS, FNYEAQ. The CDR3 sequence is CASSLGAGTANTEAFF. The DNA for the CDR3 is TGTGCCAGCAGCTTGGGGGCCGGGACAGCCAATACTGAAGCTTTCTTT.

This chain joins TRBV28 and TRBJ1-5, with 8 bases lining up with TRBD1. Germline loops: CDR1 MDHEN, CDR2 SYDVKM. The CDR3 covers 15 residues. V trimming: 3 bases; J trimming: 4 bases; junction bases outside the gene matches: 5. The CDR3 here is CASSFGTGNNQPQHF. CDR3 in DNA: TGTGCCAGCAGTTTCGGGACAGGCAATAATCAGCCCCAGCATTTT.

This clone has a single count. The rearrangement uses TRBV5-6 and TRBJ1-6; D is perhaps TRBD1 (5 bases). V was trimmed by 4 bases and J by 5 bases, leaving 13 bases between them. The CDR3 spans 15 residues. Looked up from germline, CDR1 is SGHDT and CDR2 is YYEEEE. In DNA form, the CDR3 reads TGTGCCAGCAGCCCGGGGACGGGGGATAATTCACCCCTCCACTTT. Protein sequence: CASSPGTGDNSPLHF.

The rearrangement uses TRBV19 and TRBJ1-3; D not certain. Germline assignment: CDR1 LNHDA and CDR2 SQIVND (reference sequence). Trimming shortened V by 10 bases and J by 6 bases, and 16 bases separated the two germline ends. CDR3 length equals 13 residues. DNA of the CDR3: TGTGCCACTAAGACAAGATCCCTAAACACCATATATTTT. Protein sequence: CATKTRSLNTIYF.

The chain joins TRBV7-9 to TRBJ1-2; TRBD1 aligns across 7 bases. There are 13 residues in the CDR3. Germline trimming cut 1 base from V and 6 bases from J; bases unmatched to any gene: 2. The germline V gene has CDR1 SEHNR and CDR2 FQNEAQ (reference sequence). The CDR3 sequence: CASSLEGAHGYTF. The CDR3 DNA reads as TGTGCCAGCAGCTTAGAGGGGGCACATGGCTACACCTTC.

The chain is built from TRBV5-8 and TRBJ2-7, with 7 positions matching TRBD2. The CDR3 totals 11 residues. CDR1 and CDR2 from the germline V gene are SGHTS and YDEGEE. V lost 7 bases, J lost 6 bases, and 4 bases stayed unmatched. CDR3 nucleotides: TGTGCCAGCGGGGGGGTCGGCGAGCAGTACTTC. This gives the protein CASGGVGEQYF.

The V gene is TRBV19, the J gene TRBJ1-6; 7 nucleotides match TRBD1. Looked up from germline, CDR1 is LNHDA and CDR2 is SQIVND (reference sequence). This CDR3 has 18 residues. The trim removed 2 bases at V and 10 bases at J, leaving 17 bases unmatched. CDR3 protein: CASSISRGSFTRESPLHF. DNA for the CDR3: TGTGCCAGTAGTATAAGCAGGGGGTCCTTCACCCGAGAGTCACCCCTCCACTTT.

The chain joins TRBV6-6 to TRBJ2-7, with D possibly TRBD1 on 6 matching bases. Trimming removed 7 bases from V and 2 bases from J, with 18 bases in between. This CDR3 contains 15 residues. CDR1 MNHNY and CDR2 SVGAGI come from the germline V gene (reference sequence). CDR3 amino acids: CASNLRQVAAYEQYF. Written as DNA, the CDR3 is TGTGCCAGCAACCTAAGACAGGTCGCGGCCTACGAGCAGTACTTC.

The V call is TRBV19, the J call TRBJ1-5; D not resolved. V lost 3 bases to trimming and J lost 8 bases, with 14 bases between them. This CDR3 contains 14 residues. Germline V gene lookup returns CDR1 LNHDA and CDR2 SQIVND (reference sequence). The CDR3 nucleotides read TGTGCCAGTAGTATGTATGGACCCGGGGAGCCCCAGCATTTT. It codes for CASSMYGPGEPQHF.

The chain is built from TRBV28 and TRBJ2-7; D not certain. Germline CDR1 MDHEN, CDR2 SYDVKM. The CDR3 consists of 10 residues. This CDR3 is CAEPYLLRYF. Here the CDR3 DNA reads TGTGCAGAGCCGTACCTTCTCCGGTACTTC.

V is TRBV10-3 and J is TRBJ1-5; 7 bases are shared with TRBD1. Unmatched junction bases numbered 6, after V lost 3 bases and J lost 4 bases. This CDR3 has 15 amino acids. CDR1 ENHRY and CDR2 SYGVKD come from the germline V gene. CDR3 sequence: CAISERQGPNQPQHF. The CDR3 DNA reads as TGTGCCATCAGTGAAAGACAGGGTCCGAATCAGCCCCAGCATTTT.

This clone was seen only once. This chain joins TRBV11-2 and TRBJ2-1, with 9 bases lining up with TRBD2. The CDR3 is made up of 15 amino acids. Germline V gene sequence: CDR1 SGHAT, CDR2 FQNNGV. Losses at the gene ends were 3 bases for V and 5 bases for J; bases not matched to a gene: 5. The CDR3 DNA is TGTGCCAGCAGCTTCGCGGGGGGGCCCCACAATGAGCAGTTCTTC. Protein product: CASSFAGGPHNEQFF.

The chain couples TRBV2 to TRBJ1-1; 9 bases fit TRBD1. CDR1 is SNHLY and CDR2 is FYNNEI in the germline V gene. The trim removed 4 bases at V and 4 bases at J, leaving 1 base unmatched. The CDR3 totals 13 residues. Written as DNA, the CDR3 is TGTGCCAGCAGTGGGGACAGGGTCACTGAAGCTTTCTTT. Its translation is CASSGDRVTEAFF.

This clone was detected a few times. This chain links TRBV30 with TRBJ2-1; D is perhaps TRBD2 (7 bases). The germline CDR1 and CDR2 sequences are GTSNPN and SVGIG (reference sequence). This CDR3 spans 14 amino acids. The V and J ends lost 8 bases and 3 bases respectively, with 17 bases between them. The CDR3 DNA is TGTGCCCATGGGGCGGGGGCCAACTACAATGAGCAGTTCTTC. Amino acid sequence: CAHGAGANYNEQFF.

This chain connects TRBV6-6 to TRBJ1-2, with 10 bases aligning to TRBD1. V gave up 5 bases and J gave up 3 bases; unmatched junction bases: 6. This CDR3 spans 15 amino acids. CDR1 and CDR2 (germline): MNHNY, SVGAGI (reference sequence). CDR3 DNA sequence: TGTGCCAGCAGTGACAGGGGGCGCGGTGACTATGGCTACACCTTC. It encodes CASSDRGRGDYGYTF.

J is TRBJ2-6 and V is TRBV19, with unresolved D. CDR1 LNHDA and CDR2 SQIVND come from the germline V gene (reference sequence). V lost 5 bases to trimming and J lost 0 bases, with 20 bases between them. This CDR3 is 19 amino acids long. CDR3 bases: TGTGCCAGTAGTGCCGCGGTTGAGAGAATGAACTCTGGGGCCAACGTCCTGACTTTC. Translation gives CASSAAVERMNSGANVLTF.

The rearrangement links TRBV7-8 to TRBJ2-7; a possible D gene is TRBD2 (7 bases). Germline CDR1 SGHVS, CDR2 FQNEAQ. The length of the CDR3 is 17 residues. With 1 base removed from V and 0 bases from J, the gap between germline ends came to 16 bases. CDR3 DNA sequence: TGTGCCAGCAGCTTAGGTGGGGGGCGGGGGAGCTCCTACGAGCAGTACTTC. Its protein product is CASSLGGGRGSSYEQYF.

The rearrangement joins TRBV11-2 to TRBJ1-6, with D uncertain. CDR3 length equals 14 residues. Deletions cut 4 bases from V and 0 bases from J, with 4 bases between. In germline, CDR1 is SGHAT, CDR2 FQNNGV. CDR3 in amino acids: CASSSISYNSPLHF. CDR3 nucleotide sequence: TGTGCCAGCAGCTCCATCTCCTATAATTCACCCCTCCACTTT.

This rearrangement joins TRBV15 to TRBJ1-5; D might be TRBD1 (5 bases). Germline V gene lookup returns CDR1 LNHNV and CDR2 YYDKDF (reference sequence). The CDR3 contains 16 residues. Trimming took off 0 bases at V and 5 bases at J, with 14 bases between the two ends. The CDR3 sequence: CATSRDLGGMDQPQHF. CDR3 sequence (DNA): TGTGCCACCAGCAGAGATTTGGGGGGTATGGATCAGCCCCAGCATTTT.

This chain uses TRBV7-9 with TRBJ2-7; 7 positions match TRBD1. Per germline, CDR1 SEHNR and CDR2 FQNEAQ (reference sequence). The junction had 6 bases not matched to a gene; V was cut back by 1 base and J by 12 bases. CDR3 length: 12 amino acids. The CDR3 region is CASSLEEGGAYF. CDR3 nucleotide sequence: TGTGCCAGCAGCTTAGAGGAAGGGGGCGCGTACTTC.

The V and J genes are TRBV19 and TRBJ2-7; D may be TRBD1 (6 bases). V lost 5 bases to trimming and J lost 4 bases, with 12 bases between them. The CDR3 contains 13 residues. In germline, CDR1 is LNHDA, CDR2 SQIVND (reference sequence). CDR3 in amino acids: CASSELGAYEQYF. The CDR3 DNA sequence: TGTGCCAGTAGTGAGCTGGGGGCGTACGAGCAGTACTTC.

This clone was observed once. The chain uses TRBV5-1 and TRBJ1-1; D not certain. V lost 0 bases to trimming and J lost 7 bases, with 10 bases between them. The germline V gene encodes CDR1 SGHRS and CDR2 YFSETQ. The CDR3 runs to 13 residues. In nucleotides, the CDR3 is TGCGCCAGCAGCTTGGTTGCTATTGGTGAAGCTTTCTTT. Translation: CASSLVAIGEAFF.

CDR3 DNA sequence: TGTGCCAGCAGCACTGGGACTGTCAATGAGCAGTTCTTC. Its translation: CASSTGTVNEQFF. The chain links TRBV9 to TRBJ2-1; weak D call: TRBD2 (6 bases). Trimming removed 4 bases at V and 6 bases at J, with 11 bases between. Per germline, CDR1 SGDLS and CDR2 YYNGEE. The CDR3 runs 13 residues.

This chain connects TRBV2 to TRBJ1-2; D unresolved. Trimming pared 11 bases from V and 6 bases from J, leaving 19 bases between. Germline V gene sequence: CDR1 SNHLY, CDR2 FYNNEI. The CDR3 sequence is 13 residues long. CDR3 loop: CAGKIWERDGYTF. CDR3 sequence (DNA): TGTGCCGGCAAGATCTGGGAGAGGGATGGCTACACCTTC. The full variable domain, rest sourced from reference TRBV2 and TRBJ1-2, is EPEVTQTPSHQVTQMGQEVILRCVPISNHLYFYWYRQILGQKVEFLVSFYNNEISEKSEIFDDQFSVERPDGSNFTLKIRSTKLEDSAMYFCAGKIWERDGYTFGSGTRLTVV.

The chain is built from TRBV11-3 and TRBJ2-7; a possible D gene is TRBD1 (5 bases). This CDR3 is 13 amino acids long. Trimming stripped 5 bases from V and 2 bases from J, with 10 bases between. Germline V gene sequence: CDR1 SGHNT, CDR2 YENEEA. CDR3 in amino acids: CASSRGQAYEQYF. The CDR3, as DNA: TGTGCCAGCAGCCGTGGACAAGCCTACGAGCAGTACTTC. The variable domain in full, with the rest retrieved from reference TRBV11-3 and TRBJ2-7, is EAGVVQSPRYKIIEKKQPVAFWCNPISGHNTLYWYLQNLGQGPELLIRYENEEAVDDSQLPKDRFSAERLKGVDSTLKIQPAELGDSAVYLCASSRGQAYEQYFGPGTRLTVT.

This clone turned up a few times. V usage is TRBV15 and J usage is TRBJ1-2; 8 bases fit TRBD1. The germline CDR1 and CDR2 sequences are LNHNV and YYDKDF (reference sequence). CDR3 length: 16 amino acids. V lost 0 bases, J lost 5 bases, and 8 bases stayed unmatched. The CDR3 is CATSRDPNTGGYGYTF. The CDR3 nucleotides are TGTGCCACCAGCAGAGACCCAAATACAGGGGGGTATGGCTACACCTTC.

This chain links TRBV24-1 with TRBJ2-7, with D possibly TRBD1 on 6 matching bases. This CDR3 has 15 amino acids. CDR1 is KGHDR and CDR2 is SFDVKD in the germline V gene. Trimming left V 3 bases short and J 4 bases short, with 15 bases between. The CDR3 loop is CATSDPTGGRYEQYF. The CDR3 bases are TGTGCCACCAGTGATCCGACAGGCGGTCGGTACGAGCAGTACTTC.

The chain links TRBV6-1 to TRBJ2-1; 8 bases agree with TRBD1. V lost 2 bases, J lost 5 bases, and 11 bases stayed unmatched. This CDR3 is built from 17 residues. Germline values: CDR1 MNHNS, CDR2 SASEGT. DNA for the CDR3: TGTGCCAGCAGTGAATATTATGGGGGGACAGGCAACAATGAGCAGTTCTTC. Its translation: CASSEYYGGTGNNEQFF.